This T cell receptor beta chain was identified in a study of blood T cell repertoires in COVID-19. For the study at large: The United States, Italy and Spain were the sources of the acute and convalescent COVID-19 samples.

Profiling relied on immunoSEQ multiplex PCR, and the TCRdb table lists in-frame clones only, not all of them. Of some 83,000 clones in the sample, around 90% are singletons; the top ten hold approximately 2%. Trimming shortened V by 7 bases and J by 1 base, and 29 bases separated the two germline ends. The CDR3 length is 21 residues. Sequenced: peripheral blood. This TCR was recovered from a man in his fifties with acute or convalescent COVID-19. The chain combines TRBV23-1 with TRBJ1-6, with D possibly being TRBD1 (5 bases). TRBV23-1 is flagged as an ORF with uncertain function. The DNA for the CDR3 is TGCGCCAGCACCGGGGGGGGATCCCTCTACCCGAGGTGGTCCTATAATTCACCCCTCCACTTT. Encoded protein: CASTGGGSLYPRWSYNSPLHF.